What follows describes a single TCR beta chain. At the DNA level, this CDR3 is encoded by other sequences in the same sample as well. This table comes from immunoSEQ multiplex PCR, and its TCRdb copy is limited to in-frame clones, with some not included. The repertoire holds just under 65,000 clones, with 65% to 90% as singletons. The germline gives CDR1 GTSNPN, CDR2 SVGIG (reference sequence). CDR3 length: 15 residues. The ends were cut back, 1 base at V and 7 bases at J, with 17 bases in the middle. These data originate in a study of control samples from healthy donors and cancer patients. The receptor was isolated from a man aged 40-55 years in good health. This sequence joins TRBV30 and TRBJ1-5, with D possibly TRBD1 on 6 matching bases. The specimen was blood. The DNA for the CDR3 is TGTGCCTGGAGTGCTAGGGGGGGATCGGGGCAGCCCCAGCATTTT. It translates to CAWSARGGSGQPQHF.